A single sample gave rise to the 26 T cell receptor beta chains below, sequenced in a study of blood T cells in healthy people across ages. A second PCR of roughly 7 to 11 cycles used a sample-barcoded 5' primer and a J-beta primer mix. TCRdb ran MiXCR on the 5' RACE reads and lists one entry per CDR3 protein. The data contain some 700,000 distinct CDR3 sequences, about 20% of them singletons. Sequences were obtained from blood. The receptors were gathered from a man aged 65-85 years in good health.

This clonotype was picked up many times. The chain combines TRBV6-4 with TRBJ2-5; D may match TRBD1 or TRBD2 (5 bases each). V was pared by 6 bases and J by 2 bases, with 16 bases between. From germline, CDR1 is MRHNA and CDR2 SNTAGT. The CDR3 has 15 amino acids. The CDR3 bases are TGTGCCAGCAGCGAACAGGCCGGGGCACAAGAGACCCAGTACTTC. Residues: CASSEQAGAQETQYF.

The V gene is TRBV12-3 or TRBV12-4, the J gene TRBJ2-3, with D possibly matching TRBD2 (6 bases). The CDR3 has 16 residues. V gave up 3 bases and J gave up 0 bases, with 13 bases separating them. This CDR3 is CASSLNRRDSTDTQYF. CDR3 DNA sequence: TGTGCCAGCAGTTTGAATCGGCGGGACAGCACAGATACGCAGTATTTT.

Here the CDR3 DNA reads TGCAGCGTTGAAACGGGATCTAACTATGGCTACACCTTC. It is translated as CSVETGSNYGYTF. This rearrangement joins TRBV29-1 to TRBJ1-2, with D hard to call. The CDR3 is 13 residues long. Deletions cut 2 bases from V and 0 bases from J, with 7 bases between. Per germline, CDR1 SQVTM and CDR2 ANQGSEA.

In its sample, this clonotype was seen many times. The rearrangement joins TRBV20-1 to TRBJ2-3; no reliable D call. The J call is uncertain, as TRBJ2-5 better fits the DNA end. Germline V gives CDR1 DFQATT, CDR2 SNEGSKA (reference sequence). The CDR3 is 13 residues long. The CDR3 region is CSASRLTGETQYF. CDR3 bases: TGCAGTGCTAGCCGGCTCACCGGGGAGACCCAGTACTTC.

The J gene is TRBJ1-1, the V gene TRBV28; D ambiguous. V was trimmed by 5 bases and J by 8 bases, leaving 18 bases between them. Germline V gene lookup returns CDR1 MDHEN and CDR2 SYDVKM. The CDR3 is made up of 14 amino acids. CDR3 loop: CASSPPMHLIEAFF. The CDR3 DNA sequence: TGTGCCAGCAGTCCCCCTATGCACCTAATCGAAGCTTTCTTT.

This clonotype turned up a few times. This sequence joins TRBV7-4 and TRBJ2-7; possibly TRBD2 for D (6 bases). V was cut by 2 bases and J by 1 base, with 15 bases left in between. Looked up from germline, CDR1 is SGHVT and CDR2 is SQSDAQ. The CDR3 has 16 amino acids. CDR3 sequence (DNA): TGTGCCAGCAGCTTAAAGGGCGGGGACCAATCCTACGAGCAGTACGTC. Translating gives CASSLKGGDQSYEQYV.

This clonotype was observed a handful of times. The rearrangement joins TRBV14 to TRBJ2-5; D perhaps matches TRBD2 (6 bases). The germline V and J ends were trimmed by 2 bases and 7 bases, with 20 bases remaining between them. The CDR3 totals 16 residues. The germline CDR1 and CDR2 sequences are SGHDN and FVKESK. In DNA form, the CDR3 reads TGTGCCAGCAGCCAATTTCAATCCGGGCGGGGTTCGACCCAGTACTTC. Translating it yields CASSQFQSGRGSTQYF.

The rearrangement uses TRBV30 and TRBJ2-4; 8 bases are shared with TRBD1. Germline V gene lookup returns CDR1 GTSNPN and CDR2 SVGIG (reference sequence). Trimming cost V 6 bases and J 9 bases; bases outside gene matches: 13. There are 14 residues in the CDR3. This CDR3 reads CACILGAGGSIQYF. CDR3 in DNA: TGTGCCTGCATCTTAGGGGCAGGGGGCTCCATTCAGTACTTC.

Only a few counts were recorded for this clonotype. The chain uses TRBV20-1 and TRBJ1-3, with D possibly TRBD1 on 6 matching bases. Per germline, CDR1 DFQATT and CDR2 SNEGSKA (reference sequence). Trimming cost V 1 base and J 5 bases, with 18 bases left between them. The CDR3 totals 16 residues. CDR3 nucleotide sequence: TGCAGTGCTAGAGCCTCAGTTGGGGGCTTAAGAAACACCATATATTTT. It codes for CSARASVGGLRNTIYF.

The chain is built from TRBV15 and TRBJ1-5; D unresolved. V was trimmed by 0 bases and J by 4 bases, leaving 7 bases between them. Germline-derived CDR1 and CDR2 are LNHNV and YYDKDF (reference sequence). The CDR3 is 14 amino acids. For the CDR3, the DNA is TGTGCCACCAGCAGAGATCAGACAAATCAGCCCCAGCATTTT. Its protein is CATSRDQTNQPQHF.

The table lists this clonotype with a few counts. The rearrangement joins TRBV12-3 or TRBV12-4 to TRBJ2-3; 11 bases agree with TRBD2. J gave up 6 bases and V 6 bases, and 14 bases lay outside the gene matches. The CDR3 spans 17 residues. For the CDR3, the DNA is TGTGCCAGCAGCTCCTGGGGATTAGCGGGGGGGCCCGATACGCAGTATTTT. Translated: CASSSWGLAGGPDTQYF.

This clonotype was picked up a small number of times. The J gene is TRBJ2-5, the V gene TRBV20-1, with 7 bases fitting TRBD1. Trimming at V came to 6 bases and at J to 1 base, leaving 8 bases not matched to a gene. Germline V gene data show CDR1 as DFQATT and CDR2 as SNEGSKA (reference sequence). The CDR3 extends over 14 amino acids. This chain's CDR3 is CSAARTGAQETQYF. CDR3 in DNA: TGCAGTGCCGCCCGGACAGGCGCCCAAGAGACCCAGTACTTC.

This sequence joins TRBV6-2 or TRBV6-3 and TRBJ2-1; perhaps TRBD2 as D (5 bases). CDR1 and CDR2 (germline): MNHEY, SVGEGT. This CDR3 region has 16 residues. Trimming removed 4 bases from V and 6 bases from J, with 19 bases in between. The CDR3 DNA reads as TGTGCCAGCAGTTCGATTTTCGAGGGAGCCTCCAATGAGCAGTTCTTC. Translated, it gives CASSSIFEGASNEQFF.

About this clonotype itself: Mismatch with germline at one junction end may stem from a read error. V and J are TRBV5-1 and TRBJ2-7; D not resolved. The CDR3 spans 13 residues. CDR1 is SGHRS, CDR2 YFSETQ, per germline. The CDR3 nucleotides are TGTGCCAGCAGCTTGGACGGAACCTACGAGCAGTACTTC. Its protein is CASSLDGTYEQYF.

The chain recombines TRBV15 with TRBJ1-4; a possible D gene is TRBD1 (5 bases). Trimming took off 0 bases at V and 5 bases at J, with 10 bases between the two ends. The CDR3 runs to 15 residues. The V gene's germline CDR1 is LNHNV and CDR2 YYDKDF (reference sequence). The CDR3 here is CATSRDSGRNEKLFF. Written as DNA, the CDR3 is TGTGCCACCAGCAGAGATTCGGGGCGCAATGAAAAACTGTTTTTT.

The chain links TRBV28 to TRBJ2-1, with D uncertain. The CDR3 covers 11 residues. Trimming cost V 7 bases and J 10 bases, with 11 bases left between them. Germline CDR1 is MDHEN and CDR2 is SYDVKM. CDR3 residues: CASTVSSEQFF. The DNA of the CDR3 is TGTGCCAGCACCGTCAGCTCAGAGCAGTTCTTC. The full variable domain, with the rest looked up from reference TRBV28 and TRBJ2-1, is DVKVTQSSRYLVKRTGEKVFLECVQDMDHENMFWYRQDPGLGLRLIYFSYDVKMKEKGDIPEGYSVSREKKERFSLILESASTNQTSMYLCASTVSSEQFFGPGTRLTVL.

The rearrangement uses TRBV5-1 and TRBJ2-5; no definite D call. The CDR3 is 14 residues long. V shed 2 bases and J shed 5 bases, with 13 bases lying between them. Germline CDR1 is SGHRS and CDR2 is YFSETQ. CDR3 in amino acids: CASSLVFSWETQYF. The CDR3 nucleotides read TGCGCCAGCAGCTTAGTGTTCTCCTGGGAGACCCAGTACTTC.

The rearrangement joins TRBV7-2 to TRBJ1-1; 7 positions match TRBD1. CDR1 is SGHTA and CDR2 is FQGNSA in the germline V gene. V shed 1 base and J 1 base; nucleotides not matched to a gene: 6. CDR3 size: 16 residues. The CDR3 loop is CASSLEPGQWNTEAFF. The CDR3 nucleotides read TGTGCCAGCAGCTTAGAACCGGGACAGTGGAACACTGAAGCTTTCTTT.

This clonotype was counted only a few times. The rearrangement links TRBV7-9 to TRBJ1-3; D call uncertain. Deletions cut 3 bases from V and 7 bases from J, with 7 bases between. CDR1 and CDR2 (germline): SEHNR, FQNEAQ (reference sequence). The CDR3 has 12 amino acids. The CDR3 nucleotides are TGTGCCAGCAGCTTCCTTAGCAACACCATATATTTT. Its protein is CASSFLSNTIYF.

The chain carries TRBV7-2 and TRBJ2-1, with 7 bases lining up with TRBD1. The CDR3 has 14 amino acids. The J segment lost 6 bases and the V segment lost 5 bases, leaving 7 bases of the junction unmatched. CDR1 is SGHTA and CDR2 is FQGNSA in the germline V gene. The CDR3 DNA reads TGTGCCAGCAGCACCGGGGCAGGGGGCAATGAGCAGTTCTTC. This codes for CASSTGAGGNEQFF.

The rearrangement links TRBV5-1 to TRBJ2-3, with a weak D call TRBD2 (6 bases). The germline V and J ends were trimmed by 4 bases and 0 bases, with 15 bases remaining between them. There are 16 residues in the CDR3. Germline CDR1 and CDR2: SGHRS and YFSETQ. The CDR3 nucleotides are TGCGCCAGCAGCCCTGGAAGGGCGGGGAGCACAGATACGCAGTATTTT. Encoded protein: CASSPGRAGSTDTQYF. Combining the CDR3 with reference TRBV5-1 and TRBJ2-3 gives the whole variable domain KAGVTQTPRYLIKTRGQQVTLSCSPISGHRSVSWYQQTPGQGLQFLFEYFSETQRNKGNFPGRFSGRQFSNSRSEMNVSTLELGDSALYLCASSPGRAGSTDTQYFGPGTRLTVL.

The V gene is TRBV6-2 or TRBV6-3, the J gene TRBJ2-5, with 8 bases aligning to TRBD2. From germline, CDR1 is MNHEY and CDR2 SVGEGT. With V trimmed by 8 bases and J by 1 base, 9 bases remained unmatched. The CDR3 spans 15 residues. In nucleotides, the CDR3 is TGTGCCAGCCAGTTTGTAGGACTAGCCCAAGAGACCCAGTACTTC. This sequence encodes CASQFVGLAQETQYF.

This chain joins TRBV12-3 or TRBV12-4 and TRBJ1-2; D uncertain. There are 14 residues in the CDR3. The ends were cut back, 5 bases at V and 8 bases at J, with 18 bases in the middle. The CDR3, as DNA: TGTGCCAGCAGTACTGGACTCAACCTAGCAGGCTACACCTTC. This codes for CASSTGLNLAGYTF.

The CDR3 sequence is CSASLGAGGNTIYF. The CDR3 DNA reads TGCAGTGCTAGTTTGGGGGCTGGTGGAAACACCATATATTTT. The chain recombines TRBV20-1 with TRBJ1-3, with a tentative D call TRBD1 (6 bases). Germline-derived CDR1 and CDR2 are DFQATT and SNEGSKA (reference sequence). The CDR3 covers 14 residues. V shed 3 bases and J shed 3 bases, with 12 bases lying between them.

The V call is TRBV9, the J call TRBJ2-1, with 12 bases lining up with TRBD2. In germline, CDR1 is SGDLS, CDR2 YYNGEE. This CDR3 is built from 14 residues. V trimming: 2 bases; J trimming: 9 bases; junction bases outside the gene matches: 3. For the CDR3, the DNA is TGTGCCAGCAGCGTGCTAGCGGGGGGGATTGAGCAGTTCTTC. Encoded protein: CASSVLAGGIEQFF.

In this sample, this clonotype turned up many times. V is TRBV2 and J is TRBJ1-4; possible D gene TRBD1, 5 bases. The CDR3 runs to 15 residues. Looked up from germline, CDR1 is SNHLY and CDR2 is FYNNEI. With 0 bases removed from V and 13 bases from J, the gap between germline ends came to 18 bases. This CDR3 reads CASSEARGAAVRLFF. CDR3 coding DNA: TGTGCCAGCAGTGAAGCGAGAGGGGCCGCTGTTCGACTGTTTTTT. Full variable domain (remainder filled in from reference TRBV2 and TRBJ1-4): EPEVTQTPSHQVTQMGQEVILRCVPISNHLYFYWYRQILGQKVEFLVSFYNNEISEKSEIFDDQFSVERPDGSNFTLKIRSTKLEDSAMYFCASSEARGAAVRLFFGSGTQLSVL.